These 16 T cell receptor beta chains were sequenced from one sample in a study of beta chain features in type 1 diabetes. The isolated RNA, all of it, was reverse transcribed, so expressed TCRB transcripts were what got sequenced. The repertoire was sequenced with immunoSEQ multiplex PCR; TCRdb's copy has only in-frame clones and lacks some. The table includes 130,000 to 150,000 clones, less than 9% detected once. The specimen was central memory CD4+ T cells from blood. The receptor set was obtained from a woman aged 30 to 39 in good health.

A single count supports this clone. V gene TRBV4-3 combines with J gene TRBJ1-2; D call uncertain. CDR3 size: 13 residues. Germline assignment: CDR1 LGHNA and CDR2 YSLEER. With 1 base removed from V and 6 bases from J, the gap between germline ends came to 9 bases. CDR3 loop: CASSQGPGDGYTF. For the CDR3, the DNA is TGCGCCAGCAGCCAAGGGCCCGGGGATGGCTACACCTTC.

At least ten counts were recorded for this clone. The rearrangement links TRBV4-3 to TRBJ2-1; perhaps TRBD2 as D (5 bases). The CDR3 consists of 15 residues. Trimming removed 0 bases from V and 8 bases from J, with 14 bases in between. CDR1 is LGHNA, CDR2 YSLEER, per germline. CDR3 sequence (DNA): TGCGCCAGCAGCCAAGAGTCCAGAAGTAGCGATGAGCAGTTCTTC. Translation: CASSQESRSSDEQFF.

The chain combines TRBV4-3 with TRBJ1-1; D gene uncertain. The germline V gene encodes CDR1 LGHNA and CDR2 YSLEER. V lost 0 bases, J lost 2 bases, and 10 bases lay in between. This CDR3 contains 15 residues. The CDR3 sequence is CASSQDVASNTEAFF. CDR3 nucleotides: TGCGCCAGCAGCCAAGATGTCGCCAGTAACACTGAAGCTTTCTTT.

This clone was recorded a few times. The CDR3 here is CAISSSYEQYF. CDR3 nucleotides: TGTGCCATCAGTTCTTCCTACGAGCAGTACTTC. The chain links TRBV10-3 to TRBJ2-7, with unresolved D. Trimming removed 5 bases from V and 1 base from J, with 3 bases in between. Germline loops: CDR1 ENHRY, CDR2 SYGVKD. The CDR3 extends over 11 amino acids.

A few counts support this clone. The rearrangement uses TRBV30 and TRBJ1-1, with 8 bases that match TRBD1. The CDR3 is 20 amino acids. Germline CDR1 GTSNPN, CDR2 SVGIG (reference sequence). V shed 0 bases, J shed 2 bases, and the junction held 20 bases outside the gene matches. Here the CDR3 DNA reads TGTGCCTGGAGTGTACAGAGGGTAAGAGACCCGCAGGGGGCAAACACTGAAGCTTTCTTT. Residues: CAWSVQRVRDPQGANTEAFF.

The rearrangement links TRBV18 to TRBJ2-1, with TRBD2 matching over 14 bases. This CDR3 region has 16 residues. Germline values: CDR1 KGHSH, CDR2 LQKENI. The V segment lost 0 bases and the J segment 5 bases; nucleotides outside the gene matches: 0. Written as DNA, the CDR3 is TGTGCCAGCTCACCACCGGGACTAGCGGGAGACAATGAGCAGTTCTTC. Translated: CASSPPGLAGDNEQFF.

This clone was recorded a few times. This chain joins TRBV5-4 and TRBJ2-7; 8 bases align to TRBD1. The CDR3 has 13 residues. V shed 1 base and J 5 bases; nucleotides not matched to a gene: 2. Germline loops: CDR1 SGHNT, CDR2 YYREEE (reference sequence). CDR3 DNA: TGTGCCAGCAGCTTGAAGACAGGGGACGAGCAGTACTTC. As protein: CASSLKTGDEQYF.

This clone was detected only a few times. This sample includes further DNA sequences coding for the same CDR3. This chain connects TRBV7-2 to TRBJ2-3, with a possible D match to TRBD1 (5 bases). The CDR3 contains 13 residues. The V end lost 0 bases, the J end lost 4 bases, and 5 bases lay between the germline ends. CDR1 and CDR2 from the germline V gene are SGHTA and FQGNSA. The CDR3 coding sequence is TGTGCCAGCAGCTTAGCAGGGGCAGATACGCAGTATTTT. This translates into CASSLAGADTQYF.

The sample holds a few counts of this clone. The chain links TRBV11-3 to TRBJ2-1; TRBD1 matches at 7 bases. Germline loops: CDR1 SGHNT, CDR2 YENEEA. This CDR3 comprises 14 residues. Trimming cost V 6 bases and J 5 bases; bases outside gene matches: 7. The CDR3 spells CASSLHRGNNEQFF. The CDR3 DNA reads as TGTGCCAGCAGTTTACACAGGGGAAACAATGAGCAGTTCTTC.

The gene calls are TRBV7-6 and TRBJ2-1; 7 bases agree with TRBD2. The V gene end was trimmed by 0 bases and the J gene end by 6 bases; junction bases not matched to a gene: 2. CDR1 is SGHVS, CDR2 FNYEAQ, per germline. The CDR3 runs 14 residues. The CDR3 loop reads CASSLAGGSNEQFF. DNA of the CDR3: TGTGCCAGCAGCTTAGCGGGAGGGTCCAATGAGCAGTTCTTC.

This clone was found many times. The CDR3 region has the DNA TGTGCCAGCAGTGAATCCGCCCAACTTGGAAAACTGTTTTTT. It is translated as CASSESAQLGKLFF. This rearrangement joins TRBV6-1 to TRBJ1-4; D ambiguous. Germline V lookup: CDR1 MNHNS, CDR2 SASEGT. Trimming cost V 2 bases and J 10 bases, with 14 bases left between them. The CDR3 sequence is 14 residues long.

This clone was detected a few times. CDR3 amino acids: CASSPESNEQFF. DNA for the CDR3: TGTGCCAGCTCACCAGAGAGCAATGAGCAGTTCTTC. The chain uses TRBV18 and TRBJ2-1; no definite D call. CDR3 length: 12 amino acids. Trimming left V 2 bases short and J 6 bases short, with 5 bases between. Germline V lookup: CDR1 KGHSH, CDR2 LQKENI.

The CDR3 region is CASSQEASNEQFF. CDR3 sequence (DNA): TGCGCCAGCAGCCAAGAAGCGTCCAATGAGCAGTTCTTC. The J gene is TRBJ2-1, the V gene TRBV4-3, with D uncertain. V gave up 0 bases and J gave up 6 bases, with 6 bases separating them. CDR3 length equals 13 residues. The V gene's germline CDR1 is LGHNA and CDR2 YSLEER.

This clone has more than one count but fewer than ten. V usage is TRBV6-5 and J usage is TRBJ2-5; tentatively, D is TRBD1 (5 bases). CDR1 and CDR2 from the germline V gene are MNHEY and SVGAGI. Deletions cut 6 bases from V and 5 bases from J, with 19 bases between. The CDR3 runs to 15 residues. CDR3 DNA sequence: TGTGCCAGCAGCCCTTCCACGACAGCCGGGGAGACCCAGTACTTC. Protein sequence: CASSPSTTAGETQYF.

This chain links TRBV7-3 with TRBJ2-3; tentatively, D is TRBD2 (5 bases). The CDR3 runs to 13 residues. Trimming removed 9 bases from V and 1 base from J, with 11 bases in between. The germline V gene encodes CDR1 SGHTA and CDR2 FQGTGA. CDR3 in amino acids: CARKGRGTDTQYF. The CDR3, as DNA: TGTGCCAGAAAAGGGCGGGGCACAGATACGCAGTATTTT.

A few counts support this clone. The chain recombines TRBV7-2 with TRBJ2-4, with 15 bases fitting TRBD2. Germline V gene data show CDR1 as SGHTA and CDR2 as FQGNSA. This CDR3 has 14 amino acids. Losses at the gene ends were 8 bases for V and 6 bases for J; bases not matched to a gene: 2. The CDR3 region has the DNA TGTGCCAGCGGACTAGCGGGAGGGGTAAACATTCAGTACTTC. Translating gives CASGLAGGVNIQYF.